This T cell receptor beta chain is from a study of Graves' ophthalmopathy and Graves' hyperthyroidism. The CDR3 consists of 15 residues. Germline CDR1 and CDR2: MGHDK and SYGVNS. V shed 1 base and J shed 1 base, with 10 bases lying between them. This clonotype has a count of ten or more. The antigen is unknown. Study conclusions and caveats: Classification of ophthalmopathy versus stable hyperthyroidism by a 13-signature model yielded under 90% sensitivity and 75% to 84% specificity.

Beta-chain TCR CDR3 regions were amplified from RNA transcripts. First-round RT-PCR used HTBI primers; second-round multiplex PCR followed. TCRdb processed the multiplex PCR reads anew with MiXCR; each CDR3 protein has one entry. The sample shows hundreds of thousands of distinct CDR3 sequences, under 25% of them seen only once. This sequence originates from a woman between 18 and 29 years old with stable Graves' hyperthyroidism. What was sequenced was peripheral blood. V and J are TRBV25-1 and TRBJ2-5; D might be TRBD1 (5 bases). CDR3 protein: CASSESDKSQETQYF. CDR3 coding DNA: TGTGCCAGCAGTGAATCGGACAAATCCCAAGAGACCCAGTACTTC.